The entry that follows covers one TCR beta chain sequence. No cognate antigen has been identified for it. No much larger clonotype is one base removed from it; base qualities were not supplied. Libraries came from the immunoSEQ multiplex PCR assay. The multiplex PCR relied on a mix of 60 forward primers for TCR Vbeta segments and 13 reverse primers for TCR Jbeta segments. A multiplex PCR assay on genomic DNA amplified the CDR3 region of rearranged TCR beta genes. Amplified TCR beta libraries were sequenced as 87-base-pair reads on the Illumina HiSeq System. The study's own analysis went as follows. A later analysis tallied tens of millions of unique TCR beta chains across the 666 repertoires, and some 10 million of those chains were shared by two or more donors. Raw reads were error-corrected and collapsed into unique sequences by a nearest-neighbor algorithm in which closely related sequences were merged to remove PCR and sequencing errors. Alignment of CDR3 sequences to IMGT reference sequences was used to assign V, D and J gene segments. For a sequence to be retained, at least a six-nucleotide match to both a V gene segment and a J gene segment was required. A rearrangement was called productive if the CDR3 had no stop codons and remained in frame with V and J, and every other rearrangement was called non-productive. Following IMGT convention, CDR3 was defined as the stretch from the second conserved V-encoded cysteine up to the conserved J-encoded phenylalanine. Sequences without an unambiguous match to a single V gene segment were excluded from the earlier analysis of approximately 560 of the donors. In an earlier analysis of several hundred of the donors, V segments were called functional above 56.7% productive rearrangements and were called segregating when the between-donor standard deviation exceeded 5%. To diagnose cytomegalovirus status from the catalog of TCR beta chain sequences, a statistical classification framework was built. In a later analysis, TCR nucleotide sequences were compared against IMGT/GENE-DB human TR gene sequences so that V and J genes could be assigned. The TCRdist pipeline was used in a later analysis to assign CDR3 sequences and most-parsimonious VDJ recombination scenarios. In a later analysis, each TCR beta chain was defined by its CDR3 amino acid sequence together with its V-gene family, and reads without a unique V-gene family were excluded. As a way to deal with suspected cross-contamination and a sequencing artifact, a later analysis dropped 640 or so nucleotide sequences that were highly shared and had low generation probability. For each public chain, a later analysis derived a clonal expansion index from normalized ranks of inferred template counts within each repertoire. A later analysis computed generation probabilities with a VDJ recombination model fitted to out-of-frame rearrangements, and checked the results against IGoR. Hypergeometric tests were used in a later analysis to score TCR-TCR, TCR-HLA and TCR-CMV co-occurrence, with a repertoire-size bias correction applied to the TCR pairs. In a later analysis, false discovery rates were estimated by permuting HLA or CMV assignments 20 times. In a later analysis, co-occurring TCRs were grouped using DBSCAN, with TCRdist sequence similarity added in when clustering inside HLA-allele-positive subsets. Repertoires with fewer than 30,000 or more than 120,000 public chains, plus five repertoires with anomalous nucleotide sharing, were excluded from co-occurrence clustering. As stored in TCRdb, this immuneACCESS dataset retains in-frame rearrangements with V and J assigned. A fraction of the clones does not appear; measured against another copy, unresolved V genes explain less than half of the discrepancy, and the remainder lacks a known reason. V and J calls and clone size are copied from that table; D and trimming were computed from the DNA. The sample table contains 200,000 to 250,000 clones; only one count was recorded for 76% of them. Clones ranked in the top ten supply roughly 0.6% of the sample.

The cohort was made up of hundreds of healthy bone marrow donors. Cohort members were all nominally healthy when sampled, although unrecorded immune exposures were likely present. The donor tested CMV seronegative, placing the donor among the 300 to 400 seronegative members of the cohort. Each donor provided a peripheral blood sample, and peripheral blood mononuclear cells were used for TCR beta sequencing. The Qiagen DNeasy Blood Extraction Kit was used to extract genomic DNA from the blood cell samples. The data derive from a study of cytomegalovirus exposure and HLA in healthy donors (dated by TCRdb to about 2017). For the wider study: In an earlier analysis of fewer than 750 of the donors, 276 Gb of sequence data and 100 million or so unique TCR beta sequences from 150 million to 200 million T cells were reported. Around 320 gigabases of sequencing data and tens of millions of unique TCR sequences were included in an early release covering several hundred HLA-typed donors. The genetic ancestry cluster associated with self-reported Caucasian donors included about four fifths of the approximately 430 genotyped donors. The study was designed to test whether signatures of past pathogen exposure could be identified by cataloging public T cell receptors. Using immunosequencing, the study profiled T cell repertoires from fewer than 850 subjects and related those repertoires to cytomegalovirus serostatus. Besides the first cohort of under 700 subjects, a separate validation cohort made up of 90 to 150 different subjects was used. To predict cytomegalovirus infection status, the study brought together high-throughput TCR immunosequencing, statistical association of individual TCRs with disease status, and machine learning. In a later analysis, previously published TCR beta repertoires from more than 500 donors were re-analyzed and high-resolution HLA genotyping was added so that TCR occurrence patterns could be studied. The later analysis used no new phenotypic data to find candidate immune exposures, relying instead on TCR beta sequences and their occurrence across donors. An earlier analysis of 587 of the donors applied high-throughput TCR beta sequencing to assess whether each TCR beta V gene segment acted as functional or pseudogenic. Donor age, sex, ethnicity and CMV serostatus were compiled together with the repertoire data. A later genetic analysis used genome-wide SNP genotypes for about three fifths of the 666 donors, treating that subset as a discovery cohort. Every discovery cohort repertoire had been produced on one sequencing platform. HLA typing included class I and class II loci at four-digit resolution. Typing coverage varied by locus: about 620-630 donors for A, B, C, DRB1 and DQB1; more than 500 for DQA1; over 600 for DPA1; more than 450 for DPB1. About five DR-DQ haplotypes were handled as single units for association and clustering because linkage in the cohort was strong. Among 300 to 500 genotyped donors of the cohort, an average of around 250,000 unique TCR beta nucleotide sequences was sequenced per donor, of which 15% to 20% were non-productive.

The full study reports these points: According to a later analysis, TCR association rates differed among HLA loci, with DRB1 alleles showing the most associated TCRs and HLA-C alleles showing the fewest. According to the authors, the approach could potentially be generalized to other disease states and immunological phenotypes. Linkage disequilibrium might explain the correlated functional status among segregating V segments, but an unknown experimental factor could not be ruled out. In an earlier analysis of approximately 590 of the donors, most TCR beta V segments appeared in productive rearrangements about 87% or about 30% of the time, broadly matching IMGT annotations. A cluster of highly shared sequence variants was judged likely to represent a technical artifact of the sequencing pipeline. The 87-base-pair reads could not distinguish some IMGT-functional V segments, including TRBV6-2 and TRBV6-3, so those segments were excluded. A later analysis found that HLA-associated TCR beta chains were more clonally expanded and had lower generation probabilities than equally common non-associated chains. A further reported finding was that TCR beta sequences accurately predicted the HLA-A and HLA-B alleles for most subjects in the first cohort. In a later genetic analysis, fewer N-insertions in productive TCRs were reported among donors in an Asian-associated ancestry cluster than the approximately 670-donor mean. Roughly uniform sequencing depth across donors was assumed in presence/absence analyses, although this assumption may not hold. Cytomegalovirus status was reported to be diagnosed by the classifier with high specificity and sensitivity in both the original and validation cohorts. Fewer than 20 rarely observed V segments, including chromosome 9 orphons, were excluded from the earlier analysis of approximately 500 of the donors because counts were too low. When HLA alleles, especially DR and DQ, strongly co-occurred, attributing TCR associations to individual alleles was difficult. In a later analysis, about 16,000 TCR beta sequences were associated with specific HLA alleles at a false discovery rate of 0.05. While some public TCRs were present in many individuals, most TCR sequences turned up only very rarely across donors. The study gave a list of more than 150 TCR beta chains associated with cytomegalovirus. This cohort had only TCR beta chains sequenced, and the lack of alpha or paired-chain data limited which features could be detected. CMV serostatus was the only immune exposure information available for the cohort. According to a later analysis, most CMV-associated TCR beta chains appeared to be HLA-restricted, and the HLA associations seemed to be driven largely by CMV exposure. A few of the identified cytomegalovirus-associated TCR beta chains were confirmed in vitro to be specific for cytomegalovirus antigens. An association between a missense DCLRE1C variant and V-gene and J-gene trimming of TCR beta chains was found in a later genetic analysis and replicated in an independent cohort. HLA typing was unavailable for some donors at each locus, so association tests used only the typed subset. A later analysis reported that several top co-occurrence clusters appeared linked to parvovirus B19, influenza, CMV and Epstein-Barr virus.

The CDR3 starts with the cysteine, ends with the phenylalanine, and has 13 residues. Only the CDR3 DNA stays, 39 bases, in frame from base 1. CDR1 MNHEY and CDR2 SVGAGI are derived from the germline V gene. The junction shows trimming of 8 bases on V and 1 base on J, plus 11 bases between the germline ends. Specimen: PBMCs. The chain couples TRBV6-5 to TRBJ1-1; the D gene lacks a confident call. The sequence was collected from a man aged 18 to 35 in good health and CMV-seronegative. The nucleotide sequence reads TGTGCCAGCGGGCGGGCCGAGAACACTGAAGCTTTCTTT. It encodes CASGRAENTEAFF.